This TCR beta chain is from a study of CD8+CD57+ T cells in acquired aplastic anemia. Study background: The average for DNA from sorted CD4+ and CD8+ cells was roughly 3 ug.

This clonotype has a count of ten or more. What it binds is not known. Germline CDR1 SGHRS, CDR2 YFSETQ. The CDR3 has 16 amino acids. The ends were cut back, 4 bases at V and 6 bases at J, with 21 bases in the middle. The use of genomic DNA as template underpinned the TCR beta VDJ and CDR3 profiling. TCRdb used MiXCR to reprocess the reads, holding one entry per CDR3 protein. The sample lists 150,000 to 200,000 distinct CDR3 sequences; around 48% were seen once. Findings of the study overall: Between patients and controls, CD8+ Simpson's diversity did not vary significantly. Between patients and controls, over 25 CD8+ CDR3 sequences were found in common.

CD8+CD57+ cell expansion, shown by flow cytometry, had occurred in the patients selected for sequencing. The patients all had a severe acquired aplastic anemia diagnosis. The TCR originated in a human donor with aplastic anemia. Sequencing was performed on sorted CD4+, CD8+, or CD8+CD57+ T cells (not recorded which) from PBMCs. The chain combines TRBV5-1 with TRBJ2-3; D tentatively fits TRBD1 or TRBD2 (6 bases each). CDR3 protein: CASSPGGRGGADTQYF. The CDR3 bases are TGCGCCAGCAGCCCCGGAGGCAGGGGAGGTGCGGATACGCAGTATTTT.